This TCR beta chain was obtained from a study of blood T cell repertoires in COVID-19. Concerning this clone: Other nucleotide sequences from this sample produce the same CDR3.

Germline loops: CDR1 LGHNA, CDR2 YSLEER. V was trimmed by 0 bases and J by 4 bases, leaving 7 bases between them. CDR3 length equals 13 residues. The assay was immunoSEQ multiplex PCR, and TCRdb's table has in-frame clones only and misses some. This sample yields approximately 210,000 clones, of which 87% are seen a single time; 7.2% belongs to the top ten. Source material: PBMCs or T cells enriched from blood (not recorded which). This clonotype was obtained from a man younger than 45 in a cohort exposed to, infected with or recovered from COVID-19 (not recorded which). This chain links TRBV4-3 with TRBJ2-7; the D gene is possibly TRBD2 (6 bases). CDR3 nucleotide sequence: TGCGCCAGCAGCCAAGATCGGGGGTACGAGCAGTACTTC. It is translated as CASSQDRGYEQYF.